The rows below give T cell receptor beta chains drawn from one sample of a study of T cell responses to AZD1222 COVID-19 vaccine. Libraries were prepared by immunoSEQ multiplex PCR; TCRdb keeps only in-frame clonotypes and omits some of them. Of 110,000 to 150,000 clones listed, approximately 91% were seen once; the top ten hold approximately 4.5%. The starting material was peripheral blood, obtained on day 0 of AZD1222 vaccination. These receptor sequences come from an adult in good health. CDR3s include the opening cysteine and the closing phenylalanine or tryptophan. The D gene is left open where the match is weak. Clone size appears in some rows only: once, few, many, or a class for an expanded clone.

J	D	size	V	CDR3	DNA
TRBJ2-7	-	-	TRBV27	CASAPSRNSYEQYF	TGTGCCAGTGCACCCTCCAGGAACTCCTACGAGCAGTACTTC
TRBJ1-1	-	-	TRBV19	CASSSRSNTEAFF	TGTGCCAGTAGTAGCCGCAGTAACACTGAAGCTTTCTTT
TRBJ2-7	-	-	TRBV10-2	CASGASYEQYF	TGCGCCAGCGGCGCCTCCTACGAGCAGTACTTC
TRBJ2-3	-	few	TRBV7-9	CASSFGTADTQYF	TGTGCCAGCAGCTTTGGGACTGCAGATACGCAGTATTTT
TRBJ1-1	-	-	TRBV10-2	CASSATWGATEAFF	TGCGCCAGCAGTGCAACCTGGGGGGCCACTGAAGCTTTCTTT
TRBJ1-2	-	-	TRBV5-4	CASSHPPNRRPFEGYTF	TGTGCCAGCAGTCATCCTCCGAACAGGCGCCCTTTCGAAGGCTACACCTTC
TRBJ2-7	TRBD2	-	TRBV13	CASSRRTGTSGSAFDEQYF	TGTGCCAGCAGCCGTCGGACAGGGACTAGCGGGAGTGCCTTTGACGAGCAGTACTTC
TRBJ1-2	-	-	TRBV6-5	CASSHSYGYTF	TGTGCCAGCAGTCACAGCTATGGCTACACCTTC
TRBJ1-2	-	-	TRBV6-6	CASSYSGLANYGYTF	TGTGCCAGCAGTTACTCCGGGTTGGCTAACTATGGCTACACCTTC
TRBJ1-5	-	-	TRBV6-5	CASSTRGSGIQPQHF	TGTGCCAGCAGTACCCGGGGCAGCGGGATTCAGCCCCAGCATTTT
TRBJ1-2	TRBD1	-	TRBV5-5	CASSLWKGTVANYGYTF	TGTGCCAGCAGCTTGTGGAAGGGGACAGTCGCTAACTATGGCTACACCTTC
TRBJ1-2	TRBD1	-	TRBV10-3	CAIRLKTGERNYGYTF	TGTGCCATCAGGCTGAAGACAGGGGAAAGGAACTATGGCTACACCTTC
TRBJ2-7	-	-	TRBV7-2	CASRRTPTSSYEQYF	TGTGCCAGCAGACGGACACCCACCAGCTCCTACGAGCAGTACTTC
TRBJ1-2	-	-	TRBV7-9	CASSLEKANYGYTF	TGTGCCAGCAGCTTAGAGAAGGCAAACTATGGCTACACCTTC
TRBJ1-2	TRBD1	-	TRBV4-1	CASSPGQGNDVGYGYTF	TGCGCCAGCAGCCCCGGACAGGGGAACGATGTTGGCTATGGCTACACCTTC
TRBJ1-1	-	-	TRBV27	CASSLSMNTEAFF	TGTGCCAGCAGTTTATCGATGAACACTGAAGCTTTCTTT
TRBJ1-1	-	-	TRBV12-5	CASEPPGERTEAFF	TGTGCTAGTGAACCACCAGGGGAAAGGACTGAAGCTTTCTTT
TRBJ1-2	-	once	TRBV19	CASSIGAGSYGYTF	TGTGCCAGTAGTATAGGGGCAGGGTCCTATGGCTACACCTTC
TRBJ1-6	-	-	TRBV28	CASSSGGGHRTPLHF	TGTGCCAGCAGTTCCGGGGGAGGGCACCGGACCCCCCTCCACTTT
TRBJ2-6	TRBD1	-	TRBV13	CASSSWDRRVAANVLTF	TGTGCCAGCAGCTCCTGGGACAGGCGGGTAGCGGCCAACGTCCTGACTTTC
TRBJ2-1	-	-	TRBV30	CAWSVLSWGELDNEQFF	TGTGCCTGGAGCGTCCTTTCGTGGGGGGAGTTAGACAATGAGCAGTTCTTC
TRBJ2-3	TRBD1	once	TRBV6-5	CASRWTGKADTQYF	TGTGCCTCCCGATGGACAGGGAAAGCAGATACGCAGTATTTT
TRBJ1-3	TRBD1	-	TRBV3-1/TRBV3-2	CASSPTGLSSGNTIYF	TGTGCCAGCAGCCCGACAGGGCTGAGCTCTGGAAACACCATATATTTT
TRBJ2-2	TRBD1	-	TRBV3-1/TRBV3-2	CASSPDRGLGTGELFF	TGTGCCAGCAGCCCCGACAGGGGATTGGGCACCGGGGAGCTGTTTTTT
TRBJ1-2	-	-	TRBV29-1	CSANPPHSNYGYTF	TGCAGCGCAAATCCGCCCCATTCTAACTATGGCTACACCTTC
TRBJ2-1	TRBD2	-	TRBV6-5	CASGGGAGNEQFF	TGTGCCAGCGGCGGGGGGGCAGGTAATGAGCAGTTCTTC
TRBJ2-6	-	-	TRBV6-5	CASSYTSRSGANVLTF	TGTGCCAGCAGTTATACTTCGCGGTCTGGGGCCAACGTCCTGACTTTC
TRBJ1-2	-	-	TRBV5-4	CASSLGERSNYGYTF	TGTGCCTCCAGCTTGGGGGAGAGATCTAACTATGGCTACACCTTC
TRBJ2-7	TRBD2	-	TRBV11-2	CASSLVGRGGPYEQYF	TGTGCCAGCAGCTTAGTCGGGCGCGGGGGGCCCTACGAGCAGTACTTC
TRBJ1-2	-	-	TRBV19	CASSHRQGSAGYTF	TGTGCCAGTAGTCATCGTCAGGGATCTGCGGGCTACACCTTC
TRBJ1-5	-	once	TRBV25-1	CASSSGGSGNQPQHF	TGTGCCAGCAGTTCCGGGGGCTCTGGCAATCAGCCCCAGCATTTT
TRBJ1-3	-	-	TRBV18	CASSPDTGNTIYF	TGTGCCAGCTCACCAGACACTGGAAACACCATATATTTT
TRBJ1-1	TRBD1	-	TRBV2	CASRMDRGNFEAFF	TGTGCCAGCAGAATGGACAGGGGAAACTTTGAAGCTTTCTTT
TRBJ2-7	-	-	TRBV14	CASSQESVPTYEQYF	TGTGCCAGCAGCCAAGAGTCGGTCCCCACCTACGAGCAGTACTTC
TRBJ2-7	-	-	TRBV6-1	CASSEYEGYEQYF	TGTGCCAGCAGTGAATATGAGGGTTACGAGCAGTACTTC
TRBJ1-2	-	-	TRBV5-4	CASSLGSLGMATF	TGTGCCAGCAGCTTGGGGAGCCTCGGGATGGCCACCTTC
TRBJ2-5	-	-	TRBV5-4	CASSLSGSETQYF	TGTGCCAGCAGCTTGTCTGGGAGTGAGACCCAGTACTTC
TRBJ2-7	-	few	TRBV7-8	CASTKSSGIRTYEQYF	TGTGCCAGCACAAAAAGCTCAGGGATTCGGACCTACGAGCAGTACTTC
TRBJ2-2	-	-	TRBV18	CASSQQNTGELFF	TGTGCCAGCTCACAGCAGAACACCGGGGAGCTGTTTTTT
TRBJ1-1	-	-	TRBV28	CASSVYGTEAFF	TGTGCCAGCAGTGTGTATGGCACTGAAGCTTTCTTT
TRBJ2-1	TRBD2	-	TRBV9	CASSPAGLAGYNEQFF	TGTGCCAGCTCCCCGGCCGGACTAGCGGGGTACAATGAGCAGTTCTTC
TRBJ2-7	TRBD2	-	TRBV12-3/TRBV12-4	CASSLLAGGEQYF	TGTGCCAGCAGTTTACTGGCGGGGGGCGAGCAGTACTTC
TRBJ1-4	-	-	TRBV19	CASRRTAATNEKLFF	TGTGCCAGTAGGCGAACCGCTGCAACTAATGAAAAACTGTTTTTT
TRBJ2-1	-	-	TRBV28	CASSQTPLNEQFF	TGTGCCAGCAGTCAAACCCCTCTCAATGAGCAGTTCTTC
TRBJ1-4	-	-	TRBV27	CASSFGNRATNEKLFF	TGTGCCAGCAGTTTCGGGAACAGGGCAACTAATGAAAAACTGTTTTTT
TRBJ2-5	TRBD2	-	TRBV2	CASSESVGTGLAGRETQYF	TGTGCCAGCAGTGAATCTGTAGGGACGGGACTAGCGGGGCGGGAGACCCAGTACTTC
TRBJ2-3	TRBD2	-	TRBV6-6	CASRPPQREAQYF	TGTGCCAGCAGACCTCCCCAGCGGGAGGCGCAGTATTTT
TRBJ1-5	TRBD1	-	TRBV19	CASNGQGLSNQPQHF	TGTGCCAGTAATGGACAGGGGTTGAGCAATCAGCCCCAGCATTTT